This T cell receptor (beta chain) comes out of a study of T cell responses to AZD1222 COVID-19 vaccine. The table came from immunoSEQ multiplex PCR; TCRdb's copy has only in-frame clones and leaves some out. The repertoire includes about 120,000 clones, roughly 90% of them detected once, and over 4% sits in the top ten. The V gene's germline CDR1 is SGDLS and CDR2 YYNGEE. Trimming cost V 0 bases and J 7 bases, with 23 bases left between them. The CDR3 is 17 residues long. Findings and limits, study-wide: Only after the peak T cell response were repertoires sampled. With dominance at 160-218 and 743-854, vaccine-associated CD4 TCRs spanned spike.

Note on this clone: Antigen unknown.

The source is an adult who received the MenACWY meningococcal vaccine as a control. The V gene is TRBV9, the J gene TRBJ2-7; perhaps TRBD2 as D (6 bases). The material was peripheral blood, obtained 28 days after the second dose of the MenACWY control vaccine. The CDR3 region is CASSVGGTGTYAGEQYF. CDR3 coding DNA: TGTGCCAGCAGCGTAGGCGGGACGGGGACCTACGCCGGGGAGCAGTACTTC.